This entry lists 4 T cell receptor beta chains sequenced from one sample in a study of regulatory T cells in long-lasting Graves disease. With iRepertoire HTBI primers and Arm-PCR of CDR3 regions, TCR beta libraries were built. MiXCR, run by TCRdb on the multiplex PCR reads, gives a single entry per CDR3 protein. The table has roughly 220,000 distinct CDR3 sequences, about 17% seen once. Time point: newly diagnosed GD, antithyroid drugs for less than 3 months. With RNA extracted from PBMCs as input, the TCR library was made. This sample comprised peripheral blood mononuclear cells (PBMCs), obtained at new diagnosis, from a patient treated with antithyroid drugs. The source is a female donor with Graves disease.

Ten or more counts support this clonotype. The rearrangement uses TRBV12-3 or TRBV12-4 and TRBJ2-3; 10 bases are shared with TRBD2. The V and J ends lost 4 bases and 6 bases, in that order; junction bases with no gene match: 7. The CDR3 has 15 amino acids. In DNA form, the CDR3 reads TGTGCCAGCAGTTGGACTAGCGGCAGTGCGGATACGCAGTATTTT. This encodes CASSWTSGSADTQYF.

This clonotype showed up many times. The chain links TRBV24-1 to TRBJ1-2; D is undetermined. The length of the CDR3 is 14 residues. Trimming pared 1 base from V and 6 bases from J, leaving 11 bases between. Germline V gene sequence: CDR1 KGHDR, CDR2 SFDVKD. CDR3: CATSDFSQVDGYTF. CDR3 DNA: TGTGCCACCAGTGATTTTAGTCAGGTAGATGGCTACACCTTC.

This clonotype was seen repeatedly, ten times or more. The chain links TRBV2 to TRBJ2-6; the match to TRBD1 covers 8 bases. Germline CDR1 reads SNHLY; CDR2 reads FYNNEI. V shed 6 bases and J 10 bases; nucleotides not matched to a gene: 5. This CDR3 is 13 amino acids long. The CDR3 DNA is TGTGCCAGCAGGCCGGGACAGGAGAACGTCCTGACTTTC. Protein sequence: CASRPGQENVLTF.

This clonotype was recorded at least ten times. The chain links TRBV5-6 to TRBJ2-7, with D perhaps matching TRBD1 (6 bases). Germline V gene sequence: CDR1 SGHDT, CDR2 YYEEEE. The CDR3 extends over 14 amino acids. Trimming removed 6 bases from V and 7 bases from J, with 20 bases in between. The CDR3 DNA reads TGTGCCAGCACTACTGGAGCAGGGGATGGGGAGCAGTACTTC. Amino acids: CASTTGAGDGEQYF.